This TCR beta chain was sequenced for a study of CD8 T cells in ankylosing spondylitis. Study results and caveats: Disease-linked clones bore a CD8+ phenotype, appearing relatively rarely in peripheral blood. Existing reports had already noted some motif variants in reactive arthritis synovial fluid and blood.

This clonotype was detected many times. Its antigen remains unknown. By quantitative 5'-RACE with molecular barcodes, the TCR beta libraries were made. TCRdb fed the 5' RACE reads into MiXCR, producing one record per CDR3 protein. This repertoire shows a few hundred thousand distinct CDR3 sequences, around 20% found once; its top ten account for roughly 4%. CDR3 length equals 14 residues. Losses at the gene ends were 6 bases for V and 2 bases for J; bases not matched to a gene: 4. Germline loops: CDR1 MNHEY, CDR2 SVGEGT. The specimen was blood, either unsorted or a sorted T cell fraction (not recorded which). The rearrangement uses TRBV6-2 or TRBV6-3 and TRBJ1-5; 7 bases are shared with TRBD1. The sequence derives from a female donor with ankylosing spondylitis or in good health (not recorded which). The CDR3 bases are TGTGCCAGCAGCATGACAGGGCGCAATCAGCCCCAGCATTTT. It translates to CASSMTGRNQPQHF.